Below, 15 T cell receptor beta chains from the same sample are listed, as sequenced in a study of cytotoxic CD8 clonotypes in ibrutinib-treated CLL. Repertoires were generated with immunoSEQ multiplex PCR, while TCRdb's copy carries only in-frame clones and drops some. The sample yields about 140,000 clones, 75% to 95% seen once. The sample in question was PBMCs, obtained after 12 months of ibrutinib treatment. These receptor sequences come from a human donor with chronic lymphocytic leukemia.

This clone was recorded only once. Within the sample, other DNA sequences also encode this same CDR3. The chain couples TRBV18 to TRBJ1-1, with 7 bases fitting TRBD1. Germline V gene sequence: CDR1 KGHSH, CDR2 LQKENI. After removal of 0 bases from V and 1 base from J, the junction contained 2 bases not matched to a gene. The CDR3 has 15 residues. Here the CDR3 DNA reads TGTGCCAGCTCACCACCGGGGACAGCGAACACTGAAGCTTTCTTT. Protein product: CASSPPGTANTEAFF.

The rearrangement links TRBV7-3 to TRBJ2-1, with no clear D. The germline V and J ends were trimmed by 1 base and 9 bases, with 10 bases remaining between them. The CDR3 contains 13 residues. CDR1 is SGHTA, CDR2 FQGTGA, per germline. In DNA, the CDR3 is TGTGCCAGCAGCTTAAGGTGGCTGTCTGAGCAGTTCTTC. Protein product: CASSLRWLSEQFF.

V and J are TRBV28 and TRBJ2-2; 7 bases align to TRBD2. CDR3 size: 15 residues. The germline V gene has CDR1 MDHEN and CDR2 SYDVKM. With V trimmed by 6 bases and J by 6 bases, 10 bases remained unmatched. Written as DNA, the CDR3 is TGTGCCAGCAGCTCTCCGGGCCGGGGGGCCGGGGAGCTGTTTTTT. It is translated as CASSSPGRGAGELFF.

V and J are TRBV11-1 and TRBJ2-3; possibly TRBD1 for D (6 bases). Trimming removed 6 bases from V and 2 bases from J, with 18 bases in between. The CDR3 contains 16 residues. Germline V lookup: CDR1 SGHAT, CDR2 FQDESV (reference sequence). The CDR3 spells CASRRQGIANTDTQYF. The CDR3 region has the DNA TGTGCCAGCAGACGTCAGGGGATTGCAAACACAGATACGCAGTATTTT. Combining the CDR3 with reference TRBV11-1 and TRBJ2-3 gives the whole variable domain EAEVAQSPRYKITEKSQAVAFWCDPISGHATLYWYRQILGQGPELLVQFQDESVVDDSQLPKDRFSAERLKGVDSTLKIQPAELGDSAMYLCASRRQGIANTDTQYFGPGTRLTVL.

The rearrangement links TRBV5-6 to TRBJ2-5; the match to TRBD2 covers 7 bases. Germline loops: CDR1 SGHDT, CDR2 YYEEEE. This CDR3 region has 16 residues. The J segment lost 4 bases and the V segment lost 0 bases, leaving 9 bases of the junction unmatched. The CDR3 DNA sequence: TGTGCCAGCAGCTTGGACTCCGGACTAGGCGGAGAGACCCAGTACTTC. Translated, it gives CASSLDSGLGGETQYF.

The gene calls are TRBV28 and TRBJ2-5; 8 bases map to TRBD1. Trimming took 7 bases from V and 4 from J; bases not matched to a gene: 11. The CDR3 is 15 residues long. The V gene's germline CDR1 is MDHEN and CDR2 SYDVKM. The CDR3 sequence is CASTQGAPFRETQYF. The CDR3 bases are TGTGCCAGCACGCAGGGGGCGCCGTTTAGAGAGACCCAGTACTTC.

The J gene is TRBJ2-7, the V gene TRBV6-5, with D perhaps TRBD2 (5 bases). The CDR3 sequence is 13 residues long. The V gene lost 5 bases and the J gene lost 1 base, with 9 bases spanning the gap. The germline V gene encodes CDR1 MNHEY and CDR2 SVGAGI. CDR3 DNA: TGTGCCAGCAGTCGACCGGGATCCTACGAGCAGTACTTC. Amino acids: CASSRPGSYEQYF.

The V call is TRBV19, the J call TRBJ1-2, with no clear D. Germline V CDR1 and CDR2: LNHDA, SQIVND (reference sequence). Deletions cut 7 bases from V and 6 bases from J, with 12 bases between. There are 12 residues in the CDR3. CDR3 nucleotide sequence: TGTGCCAGTAACCGGGCGGACCATGGCTACACCTTC. Protein sequence: CASNRADHGYTF.

The V and J genes are TRBV11-2 and TRBJ2-3; tentatively, D is TRBD2 (5 bases). Germline V gives CDR1 SGHAT, CDR2 FQNNGV. CDR3 length: 17 residues. Trimming left V 1 base short and J 3 bases short, with 17 bases between. This CDR3 is CASSLGMAGIATDTQYF. The CDR3 DNA is TGTGCCAGCAGCTTAGGGATGGCCGGGATAGCTACAGATACGCAGTATTTT.

The chain recombines TRBV19 with TRBJ2-1; 9 bases are shared with TRBD1. CDR1 is LNHDA and CDR2 is SQIVND in the germline V gene (reference sequence). The junction had 6 bases not matched to a gene; V was cut back by 9 bases and J by 6 bases. CDR3 size: 13 residues. DNA of the CDR3: TGTGCCAGCCGGGACAGGGAACTCAATGAGCAGTTCTTC. Its translation is CASRDRELNEQFF.

This chain links TRBV29-1 with TRBJ2-6, with 11 bases lining up with TRBD1. Germline CDR1 and CDR2: SQVTM and ANQGSEA. CDR3 size: 16 residues. V shed 5 bases, J shed 2 bases, and the junction held 5 bases outside the gene matches. The CDR3 DNA follows: TGCAGCGTTCAAGGACAGGGGGCGCCTGGGGCCAACGTCCTGACTTTC. Its translation is CSVQGQGAPGANVLTF.

The chain employs TRBV5-1 and TRBJ2-1, with 11 positions matching TRBD2. V lost 3 bases to trimming and J lost 4 bases; unmatched junction nucleotides: 6. CDR1 is SGHRS, CDR2 YFSETQ, per germline. The CDR3 runs to 16 residues. CDR3 region: CASSSHGTSGYNEQFF. The CDR3, as DNA: TGCGCCAGCAGCTCCCATGGGACTAGCGGTTACAATGAGCAGTTCTTC. The variable domain in full, completed from reference TRBV5-1 and TRBJ2-1, reads KAGVTQTPRYLIKTRGQQVTLSCSPISGHRSVSWYQQTPGQGLQFLFEYFSETQRNKGNFPGRFSGRQFSNSRSEMNVSTLELGDSALYLCASSSHGTSGYNEQFFGPGTRLTVL.

The chain is built from TRBV28 and TRBJ1-5, with no clear D. The V gene's germline CDR1 is MDHEN and CDR2 SYDVKM. The CDR3 extends over 11 amino acids. The V end lost 2 bases, the J end lost 12 bases, and 8 bases lay between the germline ends. Here the CDR3 DNA reads TGTGCCAGCAGTTTACAGAGTTACCAGCATTTT. Its protein product is CASSLQSYQHF.

V usage is TRBV7-3 and J usage is TRBJ1-1; 7 bases are shared with TRBD1. Germline V gene data show CDR1 as SGHTA and CDR2 as FQGTGA. The CDR3 spans 15 residues. Losses at the gene ends were 2 bases for V and 0 bases for J; bases not matched to a gene: 3. The CDR3 sequence is CASSLQGGLNTEAFF. The CDR3 DNA sequence: TGTGCCAGCAGCTTACAGGGGGGCTTGAACACTGAAGCTTTCTTT. Full variable domain (remainder filled in from reference TRBV7-3 and TRBJ1-1): GAGVSQTPSNKVTEKGKYVELRCDPISGHTALYWYRQSLGQGPEFLIYFQGTGAADDSGLPNDRFFAVRPEGSVSTLKIQRTERGDSAVYLCASSLQGGLNTEAFFGQGTRLTVV.

The CDR3: CASSYVGAGYEQYF. Here the CDR3 DNA reads TGTGCCAGCAGTTACGTGGGAGCAGGCTACGAGCAGTACTTC. The V and J genes are TRBV6-5 and TRBJ2-7; D is perhaps TRBD2 (5 bases). The V gene's germline CDR1 is MNHEY and CDR2 SVGAGI. With 2 bases removed from V and 3 bases from J, the gap between germline ends came to 11 bases. This CDR3 has 14 residues.